These 17 T cell receptor beta chains originate from one sample sequenced in a study of T cell responses to AZD1222 COVID-19 vaccine. The method was immunoSEQ multiplex PCR; TCRdb's version includes in-frame clones alone and lacks a portion of them. The repertoire includes 95,000 to 110,000 clones, 88% of them detected once, and 7% to 10% sits in the top ten. The specimen was peripheral blood, collected on day 0 of AZD1222 vaccination. These receptors originate from an adult in good health.

The table lists this clone with a few counts. The CDR3 reads CASSRRGSRYNEQFF. In DNA, the CDR3 is TGTGCCAGCAGTCGCCGGGGATCCAGATACAATGAGCAGTTCTTC. V gene TRBV28 combines with J gene TRBJ2-1, with D perhaps matching TRBD2 (5 bases). V was pared by 5 bases and J by 4 bases, with 15 bases between. CDR1 MDHEN and CDR2 SYDVKM come from the germline V gene. This CDR3 contains 15 residues.

This clone has only one observation. The rearrangement joins TRBV7-4 to TRBJ1-1, with unresolved D. The length of the CDR3 is 13 residues. V gave up 2 bases and J gave up 1 base, with 5 bases separating them. In germline, CDR1 is SGHVT, CDR2 SQSDAQ. The CDR3 sequence: CASSLIGNTEAFF. For the CDR3, the DNA is TGTGCCAGCAGCTTAATAGGGAACACTGAAGCTTTCTTT. Filled out from reference TRBV7-4 and TRBJ1-1, the complete variable domain reads GAGVSQSPRYKVAKRGRDVALRCDSISGHVTLYWYRQTLGQGSEVLTYSQSDAQRDKSGRPSGRFSAERPERSVSTLKIQRTEQGDSAVYLCASSLIGNTEAFFGQGTRLTVV.

V usage is TRBV6-5 and J usage is TRBJ2-1; D may be TRBD1 or TRBD2 (5 bases each). V lost 6 bases to trimming and J lost 4 bases, with 10 bases between them. The CDR3 length is 13 residues. The germline CDR1 and CDR2 sequences are MNHEY and SVGAGI. CDR3 sequence: CASRLGRYNEQFF. The CDR3 DNA follows: TGTGCCAGCAGATTGGGACGTTACAATGAGCAGTTCTTC.

V is TRBV19 and J is TRBJ1-1, with unresolved D. CDR3 length: 13 amino acids. Germline V gives CDR1 LNHDA, CDR2 SQIVND (reference sequence). V lost 6 bases, J lost 7 bases, and 15 bases lay in between. In DNA form, the CDR3 reads TGTGCCAGTAGCTTGGAAACACTGAGTGAAGCTTTCTTT. As protein: CASSLETLSEAFF.

V is TRBV19 and J is TRBJ1-2, with D hard to call. CDR1 is LNHDA and CDR2 is SQIVND in the germline V gene (reference sequence). The CDR3 has 12 residues. Trimming removed 7 bases at V and 5 bases at J, with 11 bases between. The CDR3 here is CASNWKPYGYTF. The CDR3 DNA reads as TGTGCCAGTAATTGGAAGCCTTATGGCTACACCTTC.

The chain employs TRBV19 and TRBJ1-1, with unresolved D. CDR1 is LNHDA and CDR2 is SQIVND in the germline V gene (reference sequence). Trimming shortened V by 7 bases and J by 3 bases, and 12 bases separated the two germline ends. The CDR3 consists of 13 residues. The CDR3 coding sequence is TGTGCCAGTAAGCGATTCTCCGACACTGAAGCTTTCTTT. It translates to CASKRFSDTEAFF.

V and J are TRBV28 and TRBJ1-3, with unresolved D. Trimming cost V 6 bases and J 4 bases, with 13 bases left between them. This CDR3 region has 14 residues. Germline assignment: CDR1 MDHEN and CDR2 SYDVKM. The CDR3 reads CASSEPGSGNTIYF. The CDR3 DNA follows: TGTGCCAGCAGCGAACCGGGGTCCGGAAACACCATATATTTT.

V usage is TRBV4-1 and J usage is TRBJ2-7, with TRBD2 matching over 7 bases. With V trimmed by 4 bases and J by 2 bases, 11 bases remained unmatched. The CDR3 consists of 16 residues. CDR1 and CDR2 from the germline V gene are MGHRA and YSYEKL. In DNA form, the CDR3 reads TGCGCCAGCAGCCCCCTACAGAAGCGGGGAACCTACGAGCAGTACTTC. Translation gives CASSPLQKRGTYEQYF.

The genes are TRBV16 and TRBJ2-3; no definite D call. V lost 1 base and J lost 4, with 3 bases in between. CDR3 size: 12 residues. CDR1 KGHSY and CDR2 FQNENV come from the germline V gene. The CDR3 here is CASSQFPDTQYF. CDR3 sequence (DNA): TGTGCCAGCAGCCAATTTCCAGATACGCAGTATTTT.

This clone has only a few counts. The chain joins TRBV19 to TRBJ2-2; 8 bases align to TRBD1. The CDR3 runs to 14 residues. CDR1 is LNHDA, CDR2 SQIVND, per germline (reference sequence). J lost 4 bases, V lost 6 bases, and 4 bases had no gene match. The CDR3 region is CASRTGGSTGELFF. Written as DNA, the CDR3 is TGTGCCAGTAGAACAGGGGGTAGCACCGGGGAGCTGTTTTTT.

The chain recombines TRBV5-4 with TRBJ2-7; 9 bases align to TRBD1. Germline CDR1 reads SGHNT; CDR2 reads YYREEE (reference sequence). The CDR3 has 13 amino acids. Losses at the gene ends were 4 bases for V and 4 bases for J; bases not matched to a gene: 3. The CDR3 sequence: CASSRGQGYEQYF. CDR3 DNA sequence: TGTGCCAGCAGCCGGGGACAGGGTTACGAGCAGTACTTC.

This clone was observed once. The V call is TRBV5-1, the J call TRBJ1-4, with D possibly matching TRBD1 (6 bases). Trimming shortened V by 4 bases and J by 7 bases, and 23 bases separated the two germline ends. CDR1 and CDR2 (germline): SGHRS, YFSETQ. The CDR3 consists of 17 residues. Here the CDR3 reads CASSLGVVAGAIEKLFF. CDR3 DNA sequence: TGCGCCAGCAGCCTGGGGGTTGTGGCAGGGGCGATTGAAAAACTGTTTTTT.

J is TRBJ2-1 and V is TRBV7-3; the match to TRBD2 covers 14 bases. The CDR3 contains 16 residues. Germline CDR1 and CDR2: SGHTA and FQGTGA. Germline trimming cut 6 bases from V and 9 bases from J; bases unmatched to any gene: 10. CDR3 sequence: CASSRTSGGSPSEQFF. The DNA for the CDR3 is TGTGCCAGCAGTCGGACTAGCGGGGGGTCACCCAGTGAGCAGTTCTTC.

This rearrangement joins TRBV6-2 or TRBV6-3 to TRBJ2-1; tentative D call: TRBD1 (6 bases). The ends were cut back, 6 bases at V and 3 bases at J, with 21 bases in the middle. CDR1 is MNHEY, CDR2 SVGEGT, per germline. This CDR3 is built from 17 residues. CDR3 coding DNA: TGTGCCAGCAGCCCTCCCCGAGCAGGGGCGCACTACAATGAGCAGTTCTTC. Amino acids: CASSPPRAGAHYNEQFF.

This rearrangement joins TRBV19 to TRBJ2-3, with D tentatively TRBD1 (5 bases). The CDR3 spans 13 residues. Trimming removed 6 bases at V and 2 bases at J, with 9 bases between. CDR1 is LNHDA, CDR2 SQIVND, per germline (reference sequence). CDR3 coding DNA: TGTGCCAGTAGAAGGGGTCCCACAGATACGCAGTATTTT. Its protein product is CASRRGPTDTQYF.

The V gene is TRBV21-1, the J gene TRBJ2-7. TRBV21-1 is annotated as a pseudogene. This CDR3 comprises 16 residues. The CDR3 DNA follows: TGTGCCAGCAGCCCTCCTAAGAGCAGTAGCTCCTACGAGCAGTACTTC. Its protein product is CASSPPKSSSSYEQYF.

The chain is built from TRBV6-1 and TRBJ1-4; perhaps TRBD1 as D (6 bases). The CDR3 consists of 15 residues. Per the germline V gene, CDR1 is MNHNS and CDR2 is SASEGT. V dropped 2 bases and J dropped 14 bases, with 21 bases sitting between them. The CDR3 region is CASSETLRGPGVLFF. The CDR3 DNA sequence: TGTGCCAGCAGTGAAACCCTCAGGGGCCCGGGTGTGCTGTTTTTT.